What follows is one TCR beta chain and its context. Its antigen is as yet unknown. TCRdb redid the calling of the RT-PCR reads with MiXCR, one entry per CDR3 protein. The table lists more than 450,000 distinct CDR3 sequences, 12% of them singletons, with about 9.4% in the top ten. The data are from a study of response to subunit inactivated influenza vaccine. General study findings and limits: Researchers suggested that each seasonal influenza vaccination recruits few new T cells.

The CDR3 length is 15 residues. V was pared by 0 bases and J by 5 bases, with 12 bases between. Germline CDR1 reads LGHNA; CDR2 reads YNFKEQ. This material consisted of PBMCs from blood, taken on the day of vaccination. The rearrangement joins TRBV4-2 to TRBJ2-3, with D perhaps TRBD1 (5 bases). This receptor was taken from a man aged 45-60 years who received an inactivated influenza vaccine. The CDR3 region is CASSQDQGGRDTQYF. The CDR3 nucleotides read TGTGCCAGCAGCCAAGATCAGGGCGGAAGAGATACGCAGTATTTT.